Reported below is one T cell receptor beta chain. Its antigen is as yet unknown. The sample originates from a study of OX40 agonist ivuxolimab in advanced cancers. At the level of the study: It was ivuxolimab, an agonistic anti-OX40 (CD134) antibody, that patients were treated with. Hepatocellular carcinoma, melanoma, renal cell or head and neck cancer occurred in dose-escalation patients. Eligibility admitted prior anti-PD-1, anti-PD-L1 or anti-CTLA-4 therapy; about 40% had some. The study's findings and limits: There were, on average, more expanded clones in CD8+ T cells than in CD4+.

The data were produced by immunoSEQ multiplex PCR, yet TCRdb's version contains in-frame clones alone and is incomplete. The sample records around 66,000 clones, roughly 80% being singletons. CDR3 length: 12 amino acids. CDR1 is SEHNR and CDR2 is FQNEAQ in the germline V gene (reference sequence). V lost 1 base to trimming and J lost 7 bases, with 7 bases between them. The sequence came from an adult with an advanced solid tumor such as melanoma, head and neck, liver or kidney cancer. The V call is TRBV7-9, the J call TRBJ1-2; unclear D gene. Sample: CD4+ or CD8+ T cells sorted from blood, taken in a trial of the OX40 agonist ivuxolimab. CDR3 residues: CASSLEVSGYTF. The CDR3 DNA sequence: TGTGCCAGCAGCTTAGAGGTCTCTGGCTACACCTTC.